This T cell receptor (beta chain) comes out of a study of T cell repertoires in aging, cancer and after chemotherapy. Multiplex touch-down PCR with TRB-A/B primers amplified rearranged V-D-J TRB sequences. TCRdb used MiXCR to reprocess the multiplex PCR reads, holding one entry per CDR3 protein. Seen here are almost 5,000 distinct CDR3 sequences, 20% to 25% observed once, and the top ten hold about 9%. V shed 8 bases and J shed 5 bases, with 13 bases lying between them. CDR1 is MDHEN and CDR2 is SYDVKM in the germline V gene. The CDR3 length is 12 residues. Amplification of TCR beta used genomic DNA extracted from peripheral blood.

The sample was blood. The TCR sequence derives from a human donor in good health. The donor label of this sample is uncertain. The chain has TRBV28 and TRBJ2-7; possible D gene TRBD1, 5 bases. For the CDR3, the DNA is TGTGCCAGCTCTGCAGGGTGGAACGAGCAGTACTTC. It specifies CASSAGWNEQYF.